This TCR beta chain was retrieved from a study of cytomegalovirus exposure and HLA in healthy donors. Study-level findings and limits: Associated with cytomegalovirus, according to the listing, were 150 to 200 TCR beta chains.

This clone was seen more than once but under ten times. The antigen is unknown. Generated by immunoSEQ multiplex PCR, the TCRdb table keeps only in-frame clones and is missing some. The top ten hold over 10% of the sample, which has 150,000 to 200,000 clones, 70% to 85% seen once. Specimen: PBMCs. This clonotype was obtained from a woman in her twenties or thirties in good health and CMV-seropositive.

Here the CDR3 reads CASSGQTYSNQPQHF. DNA for the CDR3: TGTGCCAGTAGTGGGCAGACCTATAGCAATCAGCCCCAGCATTTT. The genes are TRBV19 and TRBJ1-5, with D unclear. Germline values: CDR1 LNHDA, CDR2 SQIVND (reference sequence). V was pared by 5 bases and J by 0 bases, with 11 bases between. The CDR3 is made up of 15 amino acids.